This TCR beta chain appears in the sequencing data of a study of shared clonotypes between healthy human individuals. Study-wide results and limits: Larger estimated richness was generally recorded for naive subsets relative to memory subsets. The sole specimen, blood, was sampled, and tissue repertoires likely differ. Since donors were few, the genetic and exposure-history diversity represented was limited.

It was CD45RO-negative cells, positively selected for CCR7, that made up naive CD8 cells, with terminally differentiated effector memory CD45RA+ cells excluded. Healthy HIV-negative adults without recent acute infections or vaccinations served as donors. TCRdb's copy holds only in-frame clones and misses some; the assay was immunoSEQ multiplex PCR. The sample yields about 1,900,000 clones, about 95% seen once. Of note for this clone: Its matching antigen is unknown.

The CDR3 sequence is 15 residues long. In germline, CDR1 is SGHTA, CDR2 FQGNSA. Trimming shortened V by 2 bases and J by 0 bases, and 11 bases separated the two germline ends. Sequenced input: naive CD8+ T cells sorted from blood. The rearrangement links TRBV7-2 to TRBJ2-7; D may match TRBD1 or TRBD2 (7 bases each). This receptor was obtained from a man between 18 and 29 years old in good health. This chain's CDR3 is CASSLQGGSSYEQYF. CDR3 nucleotides: TGTGCCAGCAGCTTACAGGGGGGGAGCTCCTACGAGCAGTACTTC.